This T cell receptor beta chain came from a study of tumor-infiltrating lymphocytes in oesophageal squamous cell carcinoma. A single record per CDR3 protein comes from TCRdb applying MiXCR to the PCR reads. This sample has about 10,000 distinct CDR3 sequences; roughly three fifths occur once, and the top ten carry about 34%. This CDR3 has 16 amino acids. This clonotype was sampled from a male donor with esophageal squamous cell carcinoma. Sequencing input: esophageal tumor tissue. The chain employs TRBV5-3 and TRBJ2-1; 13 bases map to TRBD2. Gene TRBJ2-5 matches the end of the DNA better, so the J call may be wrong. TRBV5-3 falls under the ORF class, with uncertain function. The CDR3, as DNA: TGTGCCAGCAGCACCTGGACTAGCGGGAGTGGGCTGTCCCAGTACTTC. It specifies CASSTWTSGSGLSQYF.